These 30 T cell receptor beta chains came from one sample sequenced in a study of memory B cells and T cells in multiple sclerosis. Sequenced by immunoSEQ multiplex PCR; TCRdb stores in-frame clones only, minus some. The table records fewer than 9,500 clones, about 60% of them present only once. Sequencing was done on a sample of memory (CD45RO+) CD8+ T cells from blood. The receptor source for this set is a human donor with multiple sclerosis.

Notes on this clone: Other nucleotide sequences from this sample produce the same CDR3. The V call is TRBV9, the J call TRBJ2-7, with 14 bases matching TRBD2. Germline V CDR1 and CDR2: SGDLS, YYNGEE. The CDR3 runs to 15 residues. J was trimmed by 5 bases and V by 0 bases; bases with no gene match: 1. CDR3 nucleotide sequence: TGTGCCAGCAGCGTAGGGGGACTAGCGGGAGACGAGCAGTACTTC. This gives the protein CASSVGGLAGDEQYF.

V is TRBV6-4 and J is TRBJ2-3; 11 bases agree with TRBD2. CDR3 length: 15 amino acids. Per the germline V gene, CDR1 is MRHNA and CDR2 is SNTAGT. After removal of 6 bases from V and 1 base from J, the junction contained 3 bases not matched to a gene. The CDR3 protein is CASSLLAGGTDTQYF. The CDR3 DNA sequence: TGTGCCAGCAGCCTACTAGCGGGAGGCACAGATACGCAGTATTTT.

The rearrangement joins TRBV27 to TRBJ1-2; tentatively, D is TRBD1 (5 bases). The CDR3 consists of 15 residues. CDR1 and CDR2 (germline): MNHEY, SMNVEV (reference sequence). Trimming took 3 bases from V and 4 from J, leaving 15 bases between them. The CDR3 coding sequence is TGTGCCAGCAGTTTGGACCCCGCGGGGGTCTATGGCTACACCTTC. Encoded protein: CASSLDPAGVYGYTF.

The J gene is TRBJ2-2, the V gene TRBV19; 10 bases agree with TRBD2. The germline V gene has CDR1 LNHDA and CDR2 SQIVND (reference sequence). J gave up 6 bases and V 5 bases, and 6 bases lay outside the gene matches. This CDR3 spans 15 amino acids. CDR3 sequence (DNA): TGTGCCAGTAGTCTTAGCGGGGGGTGGGCCGGGGAGCTGTTTTTT. Protein: CASSLSGGWAGELFF.

The gene calls are TRBV9 and TRBJ1-1, with a tentative D call TRBD1 (6 bases). The CDR3 contains 14 residues. Trimming removed 3 bases from V and 5 bases from J, with 14 bases in between. CDR1 and CDR2 (germline): SGDLS, YYNGEE. CDR3 DNA sequence: TGTGCCAGCAGCGCTCAGGGGTTGGTAACTGAAGCTTTCTTT. The encoded protein is CASSAQGLVTEAFF.

The J gene is TRBJ2-5, the V gene TRBV2; 8 bases match TRBD2. The CDR3 contains 15 residues. Germline V gene sequence: CDR1 SNHLY, CDR2 FYNNEI. J was trimmed by 5 bases and V by 6 bases; bases with no gene match: 11. The CDR3 coding sequence is TGTGCCAGCAGAGAGGGAGGACTAGCTGCGGAGACCCAGTACTTC. Its translation: CASREGGLAAETQYF.

The chain carries TRBV18 and TRBJ2-7; 11 bases map to TRBD2. This CDR3 is 17 amino acids long. V shed 1 base, J shed 7 bases, and the junction held 12 bases outside the gene matches. Germline CDR1 reads KGHSH; CDR2 reads LQKENI. The CDR3 protein is CASSPRKTTSGSWEQYF. DNA of the CDR3: TGTGCCAGCTCACCACGAAAAACTACTAGCGGGAGCTGGGAGCAGTACTTC. The entire variable domain, with the rest obtained from reference TRBV18 and TRBJ2-7, is as follows: NAGVMQNPRHLVRRRGQEARLRCSPMKGHSHVYWYRQLPEEGLKFMVYLQKENIIDESGMPKERFSAEFPKEGPSILRIQQVVRGDSAAYFCASSPRKTTSGSWEQYFGPGTRLTVT.

The rearrangement joins TRBV10-3 to TRBJ2-2, with D perhaps matching TRBD1 (7 bases). Looked up from germline, CDR1 is ENHRY and CDR2 is SYGVKD. V shed 8 bases and J shed 5 bases, with 21 bases lying between them. The CDR3 has 16 residues. The CDR3 reads CAIPSIQGGWTGELFF. CDR3 nucleotides: TGTGCCATCCCCTCTATTCAGGGGGGATGGACCGGGGAGCTGTTTTTT.

This sequence joins TRBV2 and TRBJ2-5, with 10 bases aligning to TRBD2. The CDR3 is 16 residues long. The junction had 9 bases not matched to a gene; V was cut back by 5 bases and J by 3 bases. Looked up from germline, CDR1 is SNHLY and CDR2 is FYNNEI. Here the CDR3 DNA reads TGTGCCAGCAGTTGGGCTAGCGGGAGTCTAGAAGAGACCCAGTACTTC. As protein: CASSWASGSLEETQYF.

The rearrangement links TRBV2 to TRBJ2-1; TRBD2 matches 11 bases. Germline loops: CDR1 SNHLY, CDR2 FYNNEI. There are 17 residues in the CDR3. V trimming: 5 bases; J trimming: 2 bases; junction bases outside the gene matches: 8. CDR3 in DNA: TGTGCCAGCAGTCCAAGACTAGCGGGGCAGACCTACAATGAGCAGTTCTTC. Translated, it gives CASSPRLAGQTYNEQFF.

The DNA for the CDR3 is TGTGCCAGCAGCTTACGGGGGGGCAGAACGAACACTGAAGCTTTCTTT. It encodes CASSLRGGRTNTEAFF. The V call is TRBV7-9, the J call TRBJ1-1, with D possibly matching TRBD1 (6 bases). CDR3 length: 16 residues. Germline V gives CDR1 SEHNR, CDR2 FQNEAQ (reference sequence). V was pared by 2 bases and J by 1 base, with 14 bases between.

This clone has more than one count but fewer than ten. This chain joins TRBV6-1 and TRBJ2-7; D gene uncertain. Deletions cut 5 bases from V and 6 bases from J, with 11 bases between. There are 12 residues in the CDR3. Germline V gene lookup returns CDR1 MNHNS and CDR2 SASEGT. As DNA, the CDR3 is TGTGCCAGCAGTTCCGAACCGGGCGAGCAGTACTTC. Amino acids: CASSSEPGEQYF.

Judged by abundance, this clone is medium-sized. This chain connects TRBV27 to TRBJ2-3; a weak D match, TRBD2 (6 bases). Germline V gene lookup returns CDR1 MNHEY and CDR2 SMNVEV (reference sequence). CDR3 size: 13 residues. V was trimmed by 4 bases and J by 5 bases, leaving 10 bases between them. The CDR3 spells CASSSGLLDTQYF. The CDR3 DNA is TGTGCCAGCAGTTCTGGACTATTAGATACGCAGTATTTT.

V and J are TRBV2 and TRBJ2-5; possibly TRBD2 for D (6 bases). With the DNA end fitting TRBJ2-7 better, the J assignment may be wrong. The germline CDR1 and CDR2 sequences are SNHLY and FYNNEI. The CDR3 contains 13 residues. CDR3 nucleotide sequence: TGTGCCAGCAGAGCCGGGACTCTGTACGAGCAGTACTTC. Translating it yields CASRAGTLYEQYF.

The rearrangement links TRBV27 to TRBJ1-1, with D perhaps TRBD1 (6 bases). Trimming left V 2 bases short and J 2 bases short, with 6 bases between. Germline-derived CDR1 and CDR2 are MNHEY and SMNVEV (reference sequence). CDR3 length: 13 amino acids. As DNA, the CDR3 is TGTGCCAGCAGTTTAGGGGGCAACACTGAAGCTTTCTTT. Its protein is CASSLGGNTEAFF.

The rearrangement links TRBV28 to TRBJ2-3, with 8 bases aligning to TRBD2. CDR3 length: 20 amino acids. Germline V gene lookup returns CDR1 MDHEN and CDR2 SYDVKM. The junction had 16 bases not matched to a gene; V was cut back by 2 bases and J by 0 bases. CDR3 nucleotide sequence: TGTGCCAGCAGTTTAGGCCCCTCCTACGGGAGGGTAACTAGCACAGATACGCAGTATTTT. It translates to CASSLGPSYGRVTSTDTQYF.

This rearrangement joins TRBV7-9 to TRBJ2-5; no clear D. Between the trimmed V and J ends, which lost 2 bases and 5 bases, there was a span of 6 bases. CDR1 and CDR2 from the germline V gene are SEHNR and FQNEAQ (reference sequence). The CDR3 totals 12 residues. The CDR3 DNA sequence: TGTGCCAGCAGCTTAAATCGGGAGACCCAGTACTTC. Protein product: CASSLNRETQYF.

This clone was observed a few times. The chain links TRBV9 to TRBJ1-5, with D possibly being TRBD1 (5 bases). Germline CDR1 is SGDLS and CDR2 is YYNGEE. Trimming shortened V by 3 bases and J by 4 bases, and 14 bases separated the two germline ends. The CDR3 has 15 residues. The chain's CDR3 is CASSAGGGGNQPQHF. The CDR3 DNA is TGTGCCAGCAGCGCGGGGGGTGGTGGGAATCAGCCCCAGCATTTT.

The J gene is TRBJ2-3, the V gene TRBV30, with D perhaps TRBD1 (6 bases). Germline CDR1 and CDR2: GTSNPN and SVGIG (reference sequence). Trimming left V 4 bases short and J 4 bases short, with 21 bases between. The CDR3 length is 16 residues. The CDR3 loop is CAWNPGGGEVADTQYF. In DNA form, the CDR3 reads TGTGCCTGGAACCCCGGTGGGGGCGAGGTCGCAGATACGCAGTATTTT.

This clone occurred a few times. This chain joins TRBV18 and TRBJ2-7; 11 nucleotides align to TRBD1. Trimming cost V 4 bases and J 5 bases; bases outside gene matches: 4. The CDR3 spans 14 residues. Germline CDR1 KGHSH, CDR2 LQKENI. The CDR3 nucleotides read TGTGCCAGCTCACACTTGGACAGGGGGCACGAGCAGTACTTC. Translated: CASSHLDRGHEQYF.

A few counts support this clone. The V and J genes are TRBV9 and TRBJ2-1, with 12 bases identical to TRBD2. After removal of 6 bases from V and 8 bases from J, the junction contained 3 bases not matched to a gene. From germline, CDR1 is SGDLS and CDR2 YYNGEE. This CDR3 comprises 13 residues. The CDR3 DNA reads TGTGCCAGCACTAGCGGGGGGGGTCATGAGCAGTTCTTC. Encoded protein: CASTSGGGHEQFF.

By share of the sample, this clone is medium-sized (0.01 to 0.1%). The genes are TRBV14 and TRBJ1-1, with TRBD1 matching 7 bases. The CDR3 contains 15 residues. Germline values: CDR1 SGHDN, CDR2 FVKESK. The V gene end was trimmed by 1 base and the J gene end by 1 base; junction bases not matched to a gene: 3. The CDR3 DNA is TGTGCCAGCAGCCAAGCACAGGGGTGGAACACTGAAGCTTTCTTT. Protein: CASSQAQGWNTEAFF.

J is TRBJ2-5 and V is TRBV7-7, with D perhaps TRBD1 (5 bases). Per germline, CDR1 SSHAT and CDR2 FNYEAQ (reference sequence). This CDR3 has 15 amino acids. V was pared by 4 bases and J by 9 bases, with 21 bases between. CDR3 amino acids: CASSSSDRAQEPQYF. Here the CDR3 DNA reads TGTGCCAGCAGCTCGTCCGACAGAGCCCAAGAACCCCAGTACTTC. The variable domain in full, completed from reference TRBV7-7 and TRBJ2-5, reads GAGVSQSPRYKVTKRGQDVTLRCDPISSHATLYWYQQALGQGPEFLTYFNYEAQPDKSGLPSDRFSAERPEGSISTLTIQRTEQRDSAMYRCASSSSDRAQEPQYFGPGTRLLVL.

This clone has more than one count but fewer than ten. This sequence joins TRBV27 and TRBJ2-1; 11 nucleotides agree with TRBD2. The CDR3 length is 16 residues. Germline V gene sequence: CDR1 MNHEY, CDR2 SMNVEV (reference sequence). The V segment lost 4 bases and the J segment 5 bases; nucleotides outside the gene matches: 7. CDR3 bases: TGTGCCAGCAGTTGGACTAGCGGGCTAGGACACAATGAGCAGTTCTTC. Its protein is CASSWTSGLGHNEQFF.

The rearrangement joins TRBV27 to TRBJ2-1; possibly TRBD2 for D (6 bases). V was trimmed by 10 bases and J by 4 bases, leaving 14 bases between them. The CDR3 is made up of 13 amino acids. The germline gives CDR1 MNHEY, CDR2 SMNVEV (reference sequence). The CDR3 region is CATSRGNYNEQFF. CDR3 coding DNA: TGTGCCACTTCGCGGGGAAATTACAATGAGCAGTTCTTC.

The CDR3 loop reads CASSPPVAGGELFF. The DNA for the CDR3 is TGTGCCAGCAGCCCTCCGGTGGCGGGCGGGGAGCTGTTTTTT. The chain joins TRBV7-9 to TRBJ2-2; a possible D gene is TRBD2 (5 bases). Germline values: CDR1 SEHNR, CDR2 FQNEAQ (reference sequence). The CDR3 extends over 14 amino acids. Trimming left V 5 bases short and J 7 bases short, with 14 bases between.

This clone showed up just a few times. The chain combines TRBV7-2 with TRBJ1-2; tentative D call: TRBD1 (5 bases). V lost 5 bases and J 4 bases, leaving 17 bases between the germline ends. Germline V gene sequence: CDR1 SGHTA, CDR2 FQGNSA. The CDR3 covers 15 residues. The CDR3 here is CASSQGVWGSYGYTF. The DNA for the CDR3 is TGTGCCAGCAGCCAAGGTGTTTGGGGCTCCTATGGCTACACCTTC.

The chain is built from TRBV23-1 and TRBJ2-7; possibly TRBD1 for D (6 bases). TRBV23-1 carries the ORF label, with uncertain function. V was pared by 2 bases and J by 4 bases, with 12 bases between. This CDR3 comprises 14 residues. The CDR3 here is CASSQADSLYEQYF. The CDR3 region has the DNA TGCGCCAGCAGTCAAGCGGACAGCCTTTACGAGCAGTACTTC.

V is TRBV7-8 and J is TRBJ1-5, with D maybe TRBD1 (5 bases). Germline V gene lookup returns CDR1 SGHVS and CDR2 FQNEAQ. CDR3 length equals 14 residues. V lost 5 bases and J lost 9, with 17 bases in between. In DNA, the CDR3 is TGTGCCAGCAGCGACCGACAGTCCGAAGGGCCCCAGCATTTT. It codes for CASSDRQSEGPQHF.

The CDR3 bases are TGTGCCAGTAGTGAGGGACGGGGGGGCTACGAGCAGTACTTC. Translating it yields CASSEGRGGYEQYF. The rearrangement uses TRBV19 and TRBJ2-5, with 8 bases matching TRBD2. TRBJ2-7 explains the end of the DNA better; the J call may be wrong. CDR1 LNHDA and CDR2 SQIVND come from the germline V gene (reference sequence). The CDR3 covers 14 residues.